This TCR beta chain is from a study of blood T cell dynamics during melanoma immunotherapy. Study in general: Metastatic melanoma patients received first-line pembrolizumab or nivolumab plus ipilimumab.

Measured with immunoSEQ multiplex PCR; TCRdb has only the in-frame clones, and not every one. This repertoire shows about 14,000 clones, around 90% found once; its top ten account for approximately 0.18%. The CDR3 length is 11 residues. Germline V CDR1 and CDR2: SNHLY, FYNNEI. The V end was cut by 4 bases, the J end by 6 bases, with 4 bases between. Time point defined: pre-treatment baseline. Response was assessed by RECIST 1.1 at 12 weeks, except a couple of rapid progressors. The chain is built from TRBV2 and TRBJ2-1; D unclear. This sequence was found in a human donor with melanoma. Here the sequenced sample was effector memory CD8+ T cells from blood, taken from a patient treated with checkpoint blockade. CDR3 residues: CASSVSNEQFF. CDR3 sequence (DNA): TGTGCCAGCAGTGTTAGCAATGAGCAGTTCTTC. Together with reference TRBV2 and TRBJ2-1, the CDR3 gives the full variable domain: EPEVTQTPSHQVTQMGQEVILRCVPISNHLYFYWYRQILGQKVEFLVSFYNNEISEKSEIFDDQFSVERPDGSNFTLKIRSTKLEDSAMYFCASSVSNEQFFGPGTRLTVL.